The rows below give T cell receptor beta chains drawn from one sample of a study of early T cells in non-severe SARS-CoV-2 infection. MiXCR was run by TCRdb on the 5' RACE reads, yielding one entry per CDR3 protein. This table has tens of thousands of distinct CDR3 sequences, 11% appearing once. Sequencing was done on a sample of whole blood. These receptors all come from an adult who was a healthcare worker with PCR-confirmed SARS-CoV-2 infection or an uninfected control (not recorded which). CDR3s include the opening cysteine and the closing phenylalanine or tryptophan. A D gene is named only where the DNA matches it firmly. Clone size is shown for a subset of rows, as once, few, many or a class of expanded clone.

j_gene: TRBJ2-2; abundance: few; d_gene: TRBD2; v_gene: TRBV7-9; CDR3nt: TGTGCCAGCAGCCCACGACTAGCGGGAGTTGACACCGGGGAGCTGTTTTTT; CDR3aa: CASSPRLAGVDTGELFF
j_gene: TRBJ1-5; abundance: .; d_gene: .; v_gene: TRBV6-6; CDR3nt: TGTGCCAGCAGTTACCAAGAGGACAATCAGCCCCAGCATTTT; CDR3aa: CASSYQEDNQPQHF
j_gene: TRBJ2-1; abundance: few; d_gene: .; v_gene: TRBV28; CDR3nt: TGTGCCAGCAGTTTAAGGGGTTCCTACAATGAGCAGTTCTTC; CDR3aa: CASSLRGSYNEQFF
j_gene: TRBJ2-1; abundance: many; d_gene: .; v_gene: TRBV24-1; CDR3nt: TGTGCCACCAGCCTAGACAATGAGCAGTTCTTC; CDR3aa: CATSLDNEQFF
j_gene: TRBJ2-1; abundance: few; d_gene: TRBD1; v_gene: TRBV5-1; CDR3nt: TGCGCCAGCAGCTATCGACAGGGTGGGAATGAGCAGTTCTTC; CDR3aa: CASSYRQGGNEQFF
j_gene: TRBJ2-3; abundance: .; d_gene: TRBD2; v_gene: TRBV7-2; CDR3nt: TGTGCCAGCAGCTCGACGGGGGGTACGCAGTATTTT; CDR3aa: CASSSTGGTQYF
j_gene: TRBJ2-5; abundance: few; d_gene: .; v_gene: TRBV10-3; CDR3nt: TGTGCCATCAGTGCCGGGATAAAAGAGACCCAGTACTTC; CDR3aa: CAISAGIKETQYF
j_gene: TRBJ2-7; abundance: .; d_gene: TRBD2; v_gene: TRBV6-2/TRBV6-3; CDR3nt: TGTGCCAGCAGTTCTGTCCCGCGGACTAGCGGGAGTTACTCCTACGAGCAGTACTTC; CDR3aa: CASSSVPRTSGSYSYEQYF
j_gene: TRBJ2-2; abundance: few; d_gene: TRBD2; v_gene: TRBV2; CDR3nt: TGTGCCAGCAGTGAATTGGCTAGCGGGAGGGCCGGGGAGCTGTTTTTT; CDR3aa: CASSELASGRAGELFF
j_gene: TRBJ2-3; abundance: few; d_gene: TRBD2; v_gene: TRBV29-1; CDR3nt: TGCAGCGGCAAAGCCATCCGCGGGAGGCAAACAGATACGCAGTATTTT; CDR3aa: CSGKAIRGRQTDTQYF
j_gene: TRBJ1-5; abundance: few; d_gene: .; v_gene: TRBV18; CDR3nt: TGTGCCAGCTGGGACGGCAATCAGCCCCAGCATTTT; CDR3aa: CASWDGNQPQHF
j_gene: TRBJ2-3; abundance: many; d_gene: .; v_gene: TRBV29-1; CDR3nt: TGCCCGACCTGTGGGACGACCGGAGATACGCAGTATTTT; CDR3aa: CPTCGTTGDTQYF
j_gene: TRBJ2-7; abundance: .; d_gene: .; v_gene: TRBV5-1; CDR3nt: TGCGCCAGCAGCTTGGACAACTACGAGCAGTACTTC; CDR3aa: CASSLDNYEQYF
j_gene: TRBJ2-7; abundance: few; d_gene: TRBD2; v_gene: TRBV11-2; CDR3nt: TGTGCCAGCAGCGCCACTAGCGGGCGGACCTACGAGCAGTACTTC; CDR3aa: CASSATSGRTYEQYF
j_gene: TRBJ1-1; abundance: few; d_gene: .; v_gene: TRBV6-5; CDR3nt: TGTGCCAGCAGGCTGCGGTGGGGTAGGAACACTGAAGCTTTCTTT; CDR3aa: CASRLRWGRNTEAFF
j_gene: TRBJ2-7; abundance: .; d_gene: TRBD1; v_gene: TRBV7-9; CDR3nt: TGTGCCAGCAGTTTTGGGACAGTCTACGAGCAGTACTTC; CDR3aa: CASSFGTVYEQYF
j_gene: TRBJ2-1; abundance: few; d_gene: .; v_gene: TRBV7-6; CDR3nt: TGTGCCAGCAGCCCCCTCCGGGGACCGAACTATGAGCAGTTCTTC; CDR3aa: CASSPLRGPNYEQFF